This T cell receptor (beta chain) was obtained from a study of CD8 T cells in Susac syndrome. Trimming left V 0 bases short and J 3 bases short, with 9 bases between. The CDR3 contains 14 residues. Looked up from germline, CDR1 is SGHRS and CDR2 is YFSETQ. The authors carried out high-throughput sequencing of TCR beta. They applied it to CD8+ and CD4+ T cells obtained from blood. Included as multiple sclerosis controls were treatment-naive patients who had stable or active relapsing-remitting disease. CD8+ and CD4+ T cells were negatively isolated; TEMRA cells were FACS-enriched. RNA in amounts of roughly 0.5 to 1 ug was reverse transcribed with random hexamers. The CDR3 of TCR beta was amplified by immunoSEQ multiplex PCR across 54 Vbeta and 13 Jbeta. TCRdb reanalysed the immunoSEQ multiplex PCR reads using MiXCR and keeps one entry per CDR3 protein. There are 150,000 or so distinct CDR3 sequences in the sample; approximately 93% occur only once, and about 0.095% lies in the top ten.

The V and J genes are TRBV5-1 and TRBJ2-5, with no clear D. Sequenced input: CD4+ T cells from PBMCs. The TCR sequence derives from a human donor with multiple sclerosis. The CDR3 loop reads CASSLGQVKETQYF. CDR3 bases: TGCGCCAGCAGCTTGGGGCAGGTGAAAGAGACCCAGTACTTC.